The 12 T cell receptor beta chains below were found in one sample sequenced in a study of human T cells and chemical hapten exposure (dated by TCRdb to about 2021). The sample's time point label, decoded: patch test 1, 2 weeks after DPC sensitization. Reading the label with the study, this specimen's treatment or condition is: therapeutic diphenylcyclopropenone sensitization with weekly scalp DPC. The library relied on RACE. Sequencing was carried out with a NextSeq 500. TCRdb reprocessed the public reads (quality trimming at Q25 with fastp, clone calling with MiXCR) and kept in-frame beta chains. For every CDR3 protein sequence, its rows merge into one entry that carries the most common genes and DNA. Recorded for this sample are approximately 400,000 distinct CDR3 sequences; more than 4.5% of them occurred a single time. The ten largest make up 2% to 2.5% of the sample. The specimen comprised whole blood, sampled in connection with sensitization to the hapten diphenylcyclopropenone (DPC). These TCRs come from a woman between 50 and 59 years old with alopecia areata. Some clones in this sample may be carry-over from other donors' samples.

This clonotype was recorded many times. This chain links TRBV18 with TRBJ1-1; 9 bases fit TRBD1. The CDR3 loop spans 16 amino acids. Looked up from germline, CDR1 is KGHSH and CDR2 is LQKENI. V lost 4 bases, J lost 0 bases, and 6 bases stayed unmatched. CDR3 amino acids: CASSLSGTGLNTEAFF. Written as DNA, the CDR3 is TGTGCCAGCTCACTATCCGGGACAGGGTTGAACACTGAAGCTTTCTTT. Filled out from reference TRBV18 and TRBJ1-1, the complete variable domain reads NAGVMQNPRHLVRRRGQEARLRCSPMKGHSHVYWYRQLPEEGLKFMVYLQKENIIDESGMPKERFSAEFPKEGPSILRIQQVVRGDSAAYFCASSLSGTGLNTEAFFGQGTRLTVV.

The sample holds many counts of this clonotype. The V and J genes are TRBV6-1 and TRBJ2-3; 10 bases agree with TRBD2. The length of the CDR3 is 16 residues. V trimming: 5 bases; J trimming: 1 base; junction bases outside the gene matches: 6. Germline loops: CDR1 MNHNS, CDR2 SASEGT. The CDR3 loop reads CASSFLGTSGTDTQYF. The CDR3 DNA follows: TGTGCCAGCAGTTTCCTCGGGACTAGCGGCACAGATACGCAGTATTTT.

In its sample, this clonotype was seen a few times. The chain is built from TRBV7-2 and TRBJ2-7; 7 bases match TRBD1. The CDR3 extends over 15 amino acids. Germline CDR1 is SGHTA and CDR2 is FQGNSA. The J segment lost 0 bases and the V segment lost 4 bases, leaving 6 bases of the junction unmatched. The CDR3 protein is CASSSRTGASYEQYF. DNA for the CDR3: TGTGCCAGCAGCTCGAGGACAGGAGCCTCCTACGAGCAGTACTTC.

This clonotype occurred many times. This chain links TRBV2 with TRBJ1-5, with 8 bases matching TRBD1. CDR1 is SNHLY and CDR2 is FYNNEI in the germline V gene. The CDR3 is 14 amino acids. The V and J ends lost 3 bases and 5 bases, in that order; junction bases with no gene match: 3. CDR3 sequence (DNA): TGTGCCAGCAGTGACAGACAGGGGTATCAGCCCCAGCATTTT. Translated, it gives CASSDRQGYQPQHF.

This clonotype was seen repeatedly, ten times or more. The chain is built from TRBV5-1 and TRBJ1-1, with 7 positions matching TRBD1. V gave up 4 bases and J gave up 1 base; unmatched junction bases: 10. Germline CDR1 SGHRS, CDR2 YFSETQ. This CDR3 is built from 16 residues. CDR3 protein: CASSPRSDRRNTEAFF. The DNA for the CDR3 is TGCGCCAGCAGCCCACGATCGGACAGGAGGAACACTGAAGCTTTCTTT.

This clonotype was observed a handful of times. The J gene is TRBJ1-5, the V gene TRBV6-1, with TRBD1 matching over 7 bases. V shed 4 bases, J shed 5 bases, and the junction held 11 bases outside the gene matches. The CDR3 totals 16 residues. The V gene's germline CDR1 is MNHNS and CDR2 SASEGT. The CDR3 region is CASSVSSGGIDQPQHF. In DNA form, the CDR3 reads TGTGCCAGCAGTGTCTCCTCAGGGGGAATCGATCAGCCCCAGCATTTT.

Many counts were recorded for this clonotype. The CDR3 DNA reads TGTGCCAGCAGCCCTTCACGGAGGTCGAGCACTGAAGCTTTCTTT. Its translation is CASSPSRRSSTEAFF. The chain recombines TRBV7-9 with TRBJ1-1; D unclear. Germline V lookup: CDR1 SEHNR, CDR2 FQNEAQ (reference sequence). Trimming removed 5 bases from V and 4 bases from J, with 17 bases in between. The length of the CDR3 is 15 residues.

V and J are TRBV20-1 and TRBJ1-2; D is undetermined. The CDR3 is made up of 15 amino acids. Germline assignment: CDR1 DFQATT and CDR2 SNEGSKA (reference sequence). Trimming pared 6 bases from V and 3 bases from J, leaving 20 bases between. The CDR3 DNA reads TGCAGTGCCGCCGCAGAGATCGAGGTGGACTATGGCTACACCTTC. Translation gives CSAAAEIEVDYGYTF.

This clonotype was seen at least ten times. The CDR3 nucleotides read TGCAGTGCTAGAGGTGAAAGCCGGGACAGGTTATGGGATCAGCCCCAGCATTTT. Its translation is CSARGESRDRLWDQPQHF. This chain uses TRBV20-1 with TRBJ1-5; 8 bases agree with TRBD1. The germline V gene encodes CDR1 DFQATT and CDR2 SNEGSKA (reference sequence). This CDR3 has 18 amino acids. J was trimmed by 5 bases and V by 1 base; bases with no gene match: 16.

This clonotype showed up many times. The V call is TRBV29-1, the J call TRBJ1-2; D may be TRBD1 (6 bases). This CDR3 comprises 12 residues. Deletions cut 4 bases from V and 2 bases from J, with 8 bases between. CDR1 and CDR2 (germline): SQVTM, ANQGSEA. The CDR3 nucleotides are TGCAGCGTTGGAAGGGGGAACTATGGCTACACCTTC. As protein: CSVGRGNYGYTF.

The chain links TRBV5-4 to TRBJ2-7; 7 bases are shared with TRBD1. CDR3 size: 15 residues. J was trimmed by 0 bases and V by 4 bases; bases with no gene match: 7. Germline CDR1 reads SGHNT; CDR2 reads YYREEE (reference sequence). CDR3 sequence (DNA): TGTGCCAGCAGCCGGGACAGCCAAAGCTCCTACGAGCAGTACTTC. Translating gives CASSRDSQSSYEQYF. The entire variable domain, with the rest obtained from reference TRBV5-4 and TRBJ2-7, is as follows: ETGVTQSPTHLIKTRGQQVTLRCSSQSGHNTVSWYQQALGQGPQFIFQYYREEENGRGNFPPRFSGLQFPNYSSELNVNALELDDSALYLCASSRDSQSSYEQYFGPGTRLTVT.

This clonotype has ten or more counts. The rearrangement links TRBV11-3 to TRBJ2-3; 7 positions match TRBD1. J lost 4 bases, V lost 2 bases, and 3 bases had no gene match. This CDR3 contains 14 residues. Germline CDR1 SGHNT, CDR2 YENEEA. The CDR3 DNA reads as TGTGCCAGCAGCTTAAGGGGGCTGGCAGATACGCAGTATTTT. This gives the protein CASSLRGLADTQYF.